The 26 T cell receptor beta chains in this list originate from one sample, sequenced in a study of CXCR3-negative and CXCR3-positive naive CD8 T cells. The TRB libraries of cDNA were built by UMI-labeled 5' RACE. Following a re-call of the 5' RACE reads, TCRdb has one entry per CDR3 protein and lacks DNA. Reported are several thousand distinct CDR3 sequences; the ten largest clones contain 1.5% to 2%. These TCRs' antigens remain unknown. Study results and caveats: For CXCR3-positive naive cells, TRB CDR3s were more hydrophobic than those of CXCR3-negative naive cells.

The sequenced sample consisted of naive CXCR3+ CD8+ T cells from blood. Subset specified: CD45RO-CCR7+CD27+CD95- naive CD8+ T cells expressing CXCR3 (TNR3+). The receptor source for this set is a human donor in good health. Some clones in this sample may be carry-over from other donors' samples.

V is TRBV5-5 and J is TRBJ2-3; TCRdb's D call, TRBD1, is unchecked because there is no DNA. The CDR3 covers 15 residues. Germline CDR1 SGHKS, CDR2 YYEKEE (reference sequence). CDR3 loop: CASSFIGTLTDTQYF.

The rearrangement joins TRBV10-3 to TRBJ2-1; there is no DNA to check the TCRdb D call of TRBD2. In germline, CDR1 is ENHRY, CDR2 SYGVKD. The CDR3 consists of 16 residues. The CDR3 reads CAISMGLAGSYNEQFF.

This clonotype is labeled medium-sized based on frequency. V and J are TRBV29-1 and TRBJ1-2. The CDR3 consists of 11 residues. Germline loops: CDR1 SQVTM, CDR2 ANQGSEA. This CDR3 reads CSVDALIGYTF.

The CDR3 loop is CASSYTGLAGGIMGEQFF. The chain carries TRBV6-5 and TRBJ2-1; TCRdb indicates TRBD2, and absent DNA this call remains unverified. This CDR3 comprises 18 residues. The V gene's germline CDR1 is MNHEY and CDR2 SVGAGI.

By frequency, this clonotype is medium-sized. The V and J genes are TRBV4-1 and TRBJ2-3; TCRdb designates TRBD2, a call that cannot be tested without DNA. Germline CDR1 reads MGHRA; CDR2 reads YSYEKL. The CDR3 contains 22 residues. The CDR3 sequence: CASSQEGRPGLAGVPNTDTQYF.

The genes are TRBV10-1 and TRBJ2-7. The CDR3 is made up of 15 amino acids. Germline V gene lookup returns CDR1 WNHNN and CDR2 SYGVQD (reference sequence). This CDR3 reads CASSGSPTGPYEQYF.

J is TRBJ1-1 and V is TRBV7-9; with no DNA, the TCRdb D assignment of TRBD1 cannot be verified. Germline V gene data show CDR1 as SEHNR and CDR2 as FQNEAQ (reference sequence). CDR3 length equals 16 residues. CDR3 amino acids: CASSVRDRGPNTEAFF.

The chain joins TRBV5-1 to TRBJ2-4; the D call of TRBD2 rests on TCRdb alone, since no DNA is present to check it. The CDR3 sequence is 17 residues long. Germline V gene data show CDR1 as SGHRS and CDR2 as YFSETQ. CDR3 protein: CASSLGLAGVAKNIQYF.

This clonotype shows up as medium-sized by frequency. The chain has TRBV29-1 and TRBJ1-1. CDR1 SQVTM and CDR2 ANQGSEA come from the germline V gene. The CDR3 totals 13 residues. CDR3: CSVESTANTEAFF.

This clonotype is labeled medium-sized based on frequency. This chain uses TRBV6-4 with TRBJ2-1; TCRdb lists TRBD2, though no DNA is available to test this call. CDR1 and CDR2 from the germline V gene are MRHNA and SNTAGT. CDR3 size: 18 residues. The CDR3: CASSPWLGRASSYNEQFF.

The V and J genes are TRBV6-6 and TRBJ2-7; without DNA, the TCRdb call of TRBD1 cannot be checked. The CDR3 consists of 14 residues. Germline assignment: CDR1 MNHNY and CDR2 SVGAGI (reference sequence). This CDR3 reads CASSYRGSYYEQYF.

Frequency places this clonotype as medium-sized. The V call is TRBV12-3 or TRBV12-4, the J call TRBJ1-3; TCRdb gives TRBD1 as the D gene, but with no DNA this cannot be confirmed. The length of the CDR3 is 15 residues. The CDR3 region is CASSFQGDSGNTIYF.

This clonotype is labeled medium-sized based on frequency. The CDR3 spells CASSEFLNYGYTF. The rearrangement joins TRBV2 to TRBJ1-2. Germline V gives CDR1 SNHLY, CDR2 FYNNEI. The CDR3 covers 13 residues.

The chain carries TRBV20-1 and TRBJ2-5. CDR1 and CDR2 from the germline V gene are DFQATT and SNEGSKA (reference sequence). The CDR3 is 17 amino acids. The CDR3 region is CSARDYLVELQQETQYF.

V and J are TRBV25-1 and TRBJ1-2; the D call from TCRdb, TRBD1, cannot be confirmed without DNA. CDR3 length equals 16 residues. Germline values: CDR1 MGHDK, CDR2 SYGVNS. This CDR3 reads CASIRVGADSNYGYTF.

The gene calls are TRBV5-1 and TRBJ2-5. Per the germline V gene, CDR1 is SGHRS and CDR2 is YFSETQ. CDR3 length equals 12 residues. The CDR3 sequence is CASSNTQETQYF.

The rearrangement joins TRBV5-6 to TRBJ2-5; TCRdb calls TRBD1, which cannot be checked without DNA. The CDR3 has 14 residues. Germline V gene data show CDR1 as SGHDT and CDR2 as YYEEEE. The CDR3 protein is CASSSGTGAETQYF.

The V and J genes are TRBV12-3 or TRBV12-4 and TRBJ1-2; TCRdb's assignment of TRBD1 cannot be checked, as there is no DNA. The CDR3 loop spans 15 amino acids. The CDR3 sequence: CASSTLGDVLYGYTF.

The chain employs TRBV28 and TRBJ2-7; TCRdb indicates TRBD1, and absent DNA this call remains unverified. CDR3 size: 16 residues. From germline, CDR1 is MDHEN and CDR2 SYDVKM. The chain's CDR3 is CASSSNRDTFPYEQYF.

This clonotype is called medium-sized based on its frequency. This rearrangement joins TRBV29-1 to TRBJ2-2. Per germline, CDR1 SQVTM and CDR2 ANQGSEA. CDR3 size: 12 residues. CDR3 sequence: CSVEMETGELFF.

This chain links TRBV29-1 with TRBJ2-5; TCRdb's D call, TRBD1, is unchecked because there is no DNA. Germline assignment: CDR1 SQVTM and CDR2 ANQGSEA. The CDR3 has 15 residues. The CDR3 loop is CSSQKGAGVLETQYF.

The V gene is TRBV5-6, the J gene TRBJ2-7. Germline V CDR1 and CDR2: SGHDT, YYEEEE. The CDR3 contains 14 residues. CDR3 in amino acids: CASSLGGALYEQYF.

This chain's CDR3 is CASSKGSGSEKLFF. This chain connects TRBV28 to TRBJ1-4. The CDR3 consists of 14 residues. Per germline, CDR1 MDHEN and CDR2 SYDVKM.

This chain joins TRBV7-3 and TRBJ2-7. CDR1 is SGHTA and CDR2 is FQGTGA in the germline V gene. The CDR3 consists of 11 residues. CDR3 protein: CASSLIYEQYF. Full variable domain (rest looked up from reference TRBV7-3 and TRBJ2-7): GAGVSQTPSNKVTEKGKYVELRCDPISGHTALYWYRQSLGQGPEFLIYFQGTGAADDSGLPNDRFFAVRPEGSVSTLKIQRTERGDSAVYLCASSLIYEQYFGPGTRLTVT.

This clonotype ranks as medium-sized (0.01 to 0.1%) in terms of frequency. Here the CDR3 reads CASGDRSFYEQYF. The chain joins TRBV5-4 to TRBJ2-7; TCRdb proposes TRBD1, but this gene call is untestable without DNA. This CDR3 contains 13 residues. Per germline, CDR1 SGHNT and CDR2 YYREEE (reference sequence). The entire variable domain, with the rest obtained from reference TRBV5-4 and TRBJ2-7, is as follows: ETGVTQSPTHLIKTRGQQVTLRCSSQSGHNTVSWYQQALGQGPQFIFQYYREEENGRGNFPPRFSGLQFPNYSSELNVNALELDDSALYLCASGDRSFYEQYFGPGTRLTVT.

This clonotype is called medium-sized based on its frequency. This chain joins TRBV29-1 and TRBJ2-3. The germline V gene has CDR1 SQVTM and CDR2 ANQGSEA. This CDR3 contains 13 residues. CDR3 residues: CSANSFSTDTQYF.